This TCR beta chain is drawn from a study of OX40 agonist ivuxolimab in advanced cancers. Study-wide results and limits: Circulating CD4+ and CD8+ T cells showed clonal expansion by week 6 at 0.1 to 3.0 mg/kg.

Remarks on this clone: Its target is not known.

J lost 2 bases, V lost 5 bases, and 6 bases had no gene match. The length of the CDR3 is 16 residues. Germline CDR1 SGHNT, CDR2 YENEEA. The data were produced by immunoSEQ multiplex PCR, yet TCRdb's version contains in-frame clones alone and is incomplete. Of about 82,000 clones in the sample, about 92% were seen once. This material consisted of CD4+ or CD8+ T cells sorted from blood, taken in a trial of the OX40 agonist ivuxolimab. This TCR came from an adult with an advanced solid tumor such as melanoma, head and neck, liver or kidney cancer. The J gene is TRBJ2-1, the V gene TRBV11-3; 10 nucleotides agree with TRBD2. The CDR3 DNA follows: TGTGCCAGCAGCGTCCTAGCGGGGGAGCCCTACAATGAGCAGTTCTTC. It yields the protein CASSVLAGEPYNEQFF.